These 14 T cell receptor beta chains were all obtained from the same sample, sequenced in a study of T cells in Graves' hyperthyroidism and ophthalmopathy. The CDR3 regions of TCR beta were amplified from RNA transcripts. When the TCR CDR3 underwent first-round RT-PCR, the HTBI primer set was used. MiXCR was run by TCRdb on the multiplex PCR reads, yielding one entry per CDR3 protein. Of a few hundred thousand distinct CDR3 sequences in the sample, roughly 50% were seen once. The material sequenced was peripheral blood or thyroid tissue (not recorded which). Receptors originate from a woman under 30 with Graves' hyperthyroidism.

The CDR3 region is CASSFDRGRVGELFF. CDR3 sequence (DNA): TGTGCCAGCAGCTTCGACAGGGGGCGGGTCGGGGAGCTGTTTTTT. The V gene is TRBV7-2, the J gene TRBJ2-2; 10 bases line up with TRBD1. The CDR3 has 15 residues. CDR1 is SGHTA, CDR2 FQGNSA, per germline. V trimming: 3 bases; J trimming: 7 bases; junction bases outside the gene matches: 5.

The genes are TRBV5-1 and TRBJ2-5, with D uncertain. The J call may be mistaken, given a closer DNA end match to TRBJ2-1. Germline V gene data show CDR1 as SGHRS and CDR2 as YFSETQ. The length of the CDR3 is 13 residues. The CDR3 bases are TGCGCCAGCAGCTTGGGGGGATTCAATGAGCAGTTCTTC. Its protein product is CASSLGGFNEQFF.

This clonotype has ten or more counts. The J gene is TRBJ2-2, the V gene TRBV15; D tentatively fits TRBD1 or TRBD2 (5 bases each). The CDR3 runs to 14 residues. From germline, CDR1 is LNHNV and CDR2 YYDKDF (reference sequence). The V and J ends lost 8 bases and 3 bases respectively, with 13 bases between them. The CDR3 sequence: CATGTVRYTGELFF. CDR3 bases: TGTGCCACCGGGACCGTGAGATACACCGGGGAGCTGTTTTTT.

V usage is TRBV19 and J usage is TRBJ2-3; D is undetermined. CDR1 is LNHDA and CDR2 is SQIVND in the germline V gene (reference sequence). Trimming left V 9 bases short and J 2 bases short, with 12 bases between. This CDR3 is 13 amino acids long. Here the CDR3 DNA reads TGTGCCAGCCCCCGGCCGTTCACAGATACGCAGTATTTT. Protein sequence: CASPRPFTDTQYF.

The chain carries TRBV6-1 and TRBJ1-5; D is perhaps TRBD1 (6 bases). Trimming took off 7 bases at V and 2 bases at J, with 18 bases between the two ends. The CDR3 length is 16 residues. The V gene's germline CDR1 is MNHNS and CDR2 SASEGT. This CDR3 reads CASNPKGGGGNQPQHF. The CDR3 nucleotides read TGTGCCAGCAATCCAAAGGGGGGAGGTGGCAATCAGCCCCAGCATTTT.

This clonotype was seen only once. The chain links TRBV19 to TRBJ1-2, with D tentatively TRBD1 (5 bases). V shed 4 bases and J shed 5 bases, with 17 bases lying between them. The CDR3 is 15 residues long. Germline V gene sequence: CDR1 LNHDA, CDR2 SQIVND (reference sequence). CDR3 nucleotides: TGTGCCAGTAGTAACCGGGGGACCGTCTTTTATGGCTACACCTTC. Its protein product is CASSNRGTVFYGYTF.

In this sample, this clonotype turned up many times. V and J are TRBV27 and TRBJ2-2; a possible D gene is TRBD1 (6 bases). Germline V gene data show CDR1 as MNHEY and CDR2 as SMNVEV (reference sequence). The CDR3 extends over 14 amino acids. V lost 2 bases and J 7 bases, leaving 11 bases between the germline ends. The CDR3 DNA reads TGTGCCAGCAGTTTACGGCAGGGGATCGGGGAGCTGTTTTTT. Translated, it gives CASSLRQGIGELFF.

This clonotype was seen ten or more times. This chain connects TRBV10-3 to TRBJ1-5; D remains ambiguous. The CDR3 loop spans 8 amino acids. CDR1 and CDR2 (germline): ENHRY, SYGVKD. CDR3 loop: CAHQPQHF. Here the CDR3 DNA reads TGTGCTCATCAGCCCCAGCATTTT.

This clonotype showed up many times. The chain couples TRBV7-9 to TRBJ1-2, with TRBD1 identical over 9 bases. Germline trimming cut 8 bases from V and 7 bases from J; bases unmatched to any gene: 17. This CDR3 contains 16 residues. CDR1 is SEHNR and CDR2 is FQNEAQ in the germline V gene (reference sequence). CDR3 residues: CASGPRDRVVRSGYTF. The DNA of the CDR3 is TGTGCCAGCGGACCCCGGGACAGGGTGGTTCGCTCTGGCTACACCTTC.

This sequence joins TRBV19 and TRBJ2-7; TRBD2 matches at 10 bases. J gave up 4 bases and V 5 bases, and 11 bases lay outside the gene matches. The CDR3 loop spans 16 amino acids. CDR1 is LNHDA and CDR2 is SQIVND in the germline V gene (reference sequence). The DNA of the CDR3 is TGTGCCAGTAGTCGGCTAGCGGGAGAACCCACGTACGAGCAGTACTTC. It codes for CASSRLAGEPTYEQYF. Based on the CDR3 plus reference TRBV19 and TRBJ2-7, the full variable domain is DGGITQSPKYLFRKEGQNVTLSCEQNLNHDAMYWYRQDPGQGLRLIYYSQIVNDFQKGDIAEGYSVSREKKESFPLTVTSAQKNPTAFYLCASSRLAGEPTYEQYFGPGTRLTVT.

With regard to this clonotype: This may be a read error: a much more frequent sequence differs by one nucleotide. The CDR3: CASKRRGTDASGNTIYF. CDR3 nucleotides: TGTGCCAGTAAACGTCGGGGCACAGACGCCTCTGGAAACACCATATATTTT. This chain joins TRBV19 and TRBJ1-3; D is possibly TRBD1 (5 bases). V gave up 7 bases and J gave up 0 bases, with 19 bases separating them. The CDR3 length is 17 residues. Germline CDR1 and CDR2: LNHDA and SQIVND (reference sequence). Variable domain in full (rest from reference TRBV19 and TRBJ1-3): DGGITQSPKYLFRKEGQNVTLSCEQNLNHDAMYWYRQDPGQGLRLIYYSQIVNDFQKGDIAEGYSVSREKKESFPLTVTSAQKNPTAFYLCASKRRGTDASGNTIYFGEGSWLTVV.

In this sample, this clonotype turned up many times. The chain is built from TRBV29-1 and TRBJ1-1, with a possible D match to TRBD1 (5 bases). Germline lookup yields CDR1 SQVTM and CDR2 ANQGSEA. The length of the CDR3 is 14 residues. Trimming left V 6 bases short and J 3 bases short, with 17 bases between. Here the CDR3 reads CSVGTGTADTEAFF. Here the CDR3 DNA reads TGCAGCGTCGGTACCGGGACGGCTGACACTGAAGCTTTCTTT.

The sample holds many counts of this clonotype. The chain has TRBV6-6 and TRBJ1-1, with D uncertain. Trimming removed 4 bases at V and 3 bases at J, with 9 bases between. The CDR3 has 13 amino acids. The germline gives CDR1 MNHNY, CDR2 SVGAGI (reference sequence). In nucleotides, the CDR3 is TGTGCCAGCAGTTCCCACATGGACACTGAAGCTTTCTTT. This encodes CASSSHMDTEAFF.

The gene calls are TRBV5-4 and TRBJ1-1; D is ambiguous. Germline V gene data show CDR1 as SGHNT and CDR2 as YYREEE (reference sequence). V lost 0 bases and J 5 bases, leaving 11 bases between the germline ends. The CDR3 is 14 residues long. For the CDR3, the DNA is TGTGCCAGCAGCTTGGCGGCGGATAAGACTGAAGCTTTCTTT. Residues: CASSLAADKTEAFF.